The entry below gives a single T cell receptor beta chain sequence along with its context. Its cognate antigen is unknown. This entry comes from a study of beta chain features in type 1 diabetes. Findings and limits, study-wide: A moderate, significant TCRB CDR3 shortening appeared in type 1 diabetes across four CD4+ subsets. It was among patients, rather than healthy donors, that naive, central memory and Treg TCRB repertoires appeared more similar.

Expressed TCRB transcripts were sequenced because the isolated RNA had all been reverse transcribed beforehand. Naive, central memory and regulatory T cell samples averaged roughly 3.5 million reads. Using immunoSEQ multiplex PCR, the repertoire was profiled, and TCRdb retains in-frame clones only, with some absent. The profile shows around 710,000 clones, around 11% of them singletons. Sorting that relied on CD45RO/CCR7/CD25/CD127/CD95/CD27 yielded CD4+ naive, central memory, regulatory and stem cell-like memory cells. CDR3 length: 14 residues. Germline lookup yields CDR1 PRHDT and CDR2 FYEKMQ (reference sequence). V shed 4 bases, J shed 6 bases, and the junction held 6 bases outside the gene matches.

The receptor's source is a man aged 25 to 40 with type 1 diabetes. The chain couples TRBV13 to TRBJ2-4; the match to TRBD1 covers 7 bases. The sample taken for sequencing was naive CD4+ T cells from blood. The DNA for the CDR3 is TGTGCCAGCAGCTCTCAGGGGGTTAGAAACATTCAGTACTTC. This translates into CASSSQGVRNIQYF.